These 32 T cell receptor beta chains were all obtained from the same sample, sequenced in a study of blood T cell repertoires in COVID-19. Clones were read by immunoSEQ multiplex PCR, and TCRdb kept only the in-frame ones, dropping some. The table lists fewer than 300,000 clones, around 89% of them singletons. Source material: peripheral blood. Receptors were obtained from a woman aged 40 to 49 who had recovered from COVID-19.

The chain couples TRBV10-3 to TRBJ1-1; TRBD1 might be the D (5 bases). V dropped 8 bases and J dropped 1 base, with 8 bases sitting between them. CDR3 length: 12 residues. The germline V gene has CDR1 ENHRY and CDR2 SYGVKD. The DNA of the CDR3 is TGTGCCATCGGCCAGGGGAACACTGAAGCTTTCTTT. Protein sequence: CAIGQGNTEAFF.

This sequence joins TRBV28 and TRBJ2-3; possible D gene TRBD2, 7 bases. The V end lost 2 bases, the J end lost 6 bases, and 15 bases lay between the germline ends. The CDR3 runs 15 residues. The germline V gene has CDR1 MDHEN and CDR2 SYDVKM. The CDR3 bases are TGTGCCAGCAGTTTACGGCGGGGGCCGGGGGATACGCAGTATTTT. Protein sequence: CASSLRRGPGDTQYF.

J is TRBJ2-7 and V is TRBV13; TRBD1 agrees at 7 bases. The germline V gene encodes CDR1 PRHDT and CDR2 FYEKMQ (reference sequence). J was trimmed by 2 bases and V by 5 bases; bases with no gene match: 6. The CDR3 sequence is 14 residues long. CDR3 DNA sequence: TGTGCCAGCAGCCCCGGGGACAGACCCTACGAGCAGTACTTC. Translation gives CASSPGDRPYEQYF.

The J gene is TRBJ2-1, the V gene TRBV9; 7 bases are shared with TRBD2. V lost 3 bases, J lost 2 bases, and 5 bases stayed unmatched. This CDR3 is built from 15 residues. Germline V gene sequence: CDR1 SGDLS, CDR2 YYNGEE. In nucleotides, the CDR3 is TGTGCCAGCAGCGCCCATGGGGGGGCCTACAATGAGCAGTTCTTC. This gives the protein CASSAHGGAYNEQFF.

The chain recombines TRBV11-2 with TRBJ2-7; 11 bases are a match to TRBD2. Germline-derived CDR1 and CDR2 are SGHAT and FQNNGV. V gave up 5 bases and J gave up 2 bases; unmatched junction bases: 8. This CDR3 is built from 16 residues. The CDR3 sequence: CASSPRLAGTAYEQYF. CDR3 nucleotide sequence: TGTGCCAGCAGCCCACGACTAGCGGGGACAGCCTACGAGCAGTACTTC.

The V and J genes are TRBV2 and TRBJ2-7; no definite D call. This CDR3 region has 14 residues. The germline CDR1 and CDR2 sequences are SNHLY and FYNNEI. V gave up 6 bases and J gave up 5 bases, with 17 bases separating them. The CDR3 here is CASSLSGVAHEQYF. The DNA for the CDR3 is TGTGCCAGCAGCCTCTCCGGCGTAGCCCACGAGCAGTACTTC.

The chain uses TRBV5-4 and TRBJ1-5; TRBD1 agrees at 7 bases. Germline CDR1 reads SGHNT; CDR2 reads YYREEE (reference sequence). V was clipped by 4 bases and J by 1 base; unmatched bases: 8. This CDR3 is built from 16 residues. The CDR3 sequence: CASSLYGTASNQPQHF. The CDR3 DNA reads as TGTGCCAGCAGCCTATACGGGACAGCGAGCAATCAGCCCCAGCATTTT.

The rearrangement links TRBV7-9 to TRBJ2-3, with D perhaps TRBD2 (6 bases). The CDR3 length is 17 residues. CDR1 is SEHNR and CDR2 is FQNEAQ in the germline V gene (reference sequence). The V end lost 3 bases, the J end lost 3 bases, and 19 bases lay between the germline ends. The CDR3 sequence is CASSFQLASGQTDTQYF. The CDR3 DNA reads TGTGCCAGCAGCTTTCAGCTAGCGTCGGGGCAGACAGATACGCAGTATTTT. Drawing the rest from reference TRBV7-9 and TRBJ2-3, the complete variable domain is DTGVSQNPRHKITKRGQNVTFRCDPISEHNRLYWYRQTLGQGPEFLTYFQNEAQLEKSRLLSDRFSAERPKGSFSTLEIQRTEQGDSAMYLCASSFQLASGQTDTQYFGPGTRLTVL.

A few counts support this clone. The rearrangement links TRBV5-8 to TRBJ1-1; 9 positions agree with TRBD1. J was trimmed by 1 base and V by 1 base; bases with no gene match: 5. CDR3 length equals 16 residues. The germline V gene encodes CDR1 SGHTS and CDR2 YDEGEE. CDR3 nucleotides: TGTGCCAGCAGCTTGACTACAGGGGGCTGGAACACTGAAGCTTTCTTT. It is translated as CASSLTTGGWNTEAFF.

The V gene is TRBV4-3, the J gene TRBJ1-4, with TRBD1 matching over 11 bases. CDR1 LGHNA and CDR2 YSLEER come from the germline V gene. CDR3 size: 17 residues. Trimming at V came to 0 bases and at J to 10 bases, leaving 10 bases not matched to a gene. CDR3 coding DNA: TGCGCCAGCAGCCAAGAATTAATCGGGACAGGGGGGGGAAAACTGTTTTTT. Translation: CASSQELIGTGGGKLFF.

The J gene is TRBJ2-1, the V gene TRBV18; 16 bases are shared with TRBD2. Germline lookup yields CDR1 KGHSH and CDR2 LQKENI. V lost 0 bases, J lost 8 bases, and 1 base stayed unmatched. The CDR3 is 16 amino acids. CDR3 residues: CASSPPGLAGGDEQFF. The CDR3 bases are TGTGCCAGCTCACCACCGGGACTAGCGGGGGGGGATGAGCAGTTCTTC.

V is TRBV5-1 and J is TRBJ2-2; TRBD2 agrees at 12 bases. V shed 4 bases and J 5 bases; nucleotides not matched to a gene: 3. The V gene's germline CDR1 is SGHRS and CDR2 YFSETQ. There are 15 residues in the CDR3. CDR3 loop: CASSQGTSGTGELFF. CDR3 DNA: TGCGCCAGCAGCCAGGGGACTAGCGGGACCGGGGAGCTGTTTTTT.

This clone was counted once. The chain employs TRBV11-3 and TRBJ2-1; D is unclear. Germline assignment: CDR1 SGHNT and CDR2 YENEEA. Trimming cost V 0 bases and J 4 bases, with 7 bases left between them. The CDR3 is 14 residues long. This CDR3 is CASSLDGQYNEQFF. CDR3 coding DNA: TGTGCCAGCAGCTTAGATGGGCAGTACAATGAGCAGTTCTTC.

The chain has TRBV5-1 and TRBJ1-2; TRBD1 might be the D (6 bases). There are 13 residues in the CDR3. The germline gives CDR1 SGHRS, CDR2 YFSETQ. V lost 4 bases and J lost 7, with 14 bases in between. Here the CDR3 reads CASSQDRRGGYTF. Written as DNA, the CDR3 is TGCGCCAGCAGCCAGGACAGAAGAGGTGGCTACACCTTC.

The chain has TRBV19 and TRBJ2-5, with a tentative D call TRBD2 (6 bases). The CDR3 is 14 amino acids. V was shortened by 3 bases and J by 3 bases, with 11 bases between the two germline ends. Germline V gene data show CDR1 as LNHDA and CDR2 as SQIVND (reference sequence). The CDR3, as DNA: TGTGCCAGTAGTATCGCGGGACTCAAAGAGACCCAGTACTTC. Residues: CASSIAGLKETQYF.

This clone was detected a few times. This rearrangement joins TRBV6-5 to TRBJ1-2; TRBD1 matches 11 bases. The CDR3 length is 13 residues. V lost 6 bases, J lost 8 bases, and 5 bases stayed unmatched. The germline gives CDR1 MNHEY, CDR2 SVGAGI. The CDR3 DNA follows: TGTGCCAGCAGGCTGCGGGACAGGGGGGGCTACACCTTC. Its protein is CASRLRDRGGYTF.

This chain uses TRBV14 with TRBJ2-7, with 7 positions matching TRBD1. CDR3 length: 14 residues. Germline loops: CDR1 SGHDN, CDR2 FVKESK. The V and J ends lost 9 bases and 0 bases, in that order; junction bases with no gene match: 8. The CDR3 DNA is TGTGCCAGTACCCTCAGGGGGAGCTCCTACGAGCAGTACTTC. It specifies CASTLRGSSYEQYF.

Points on this clone: An end of the junction differs from the germline gene, which may be a read error. This chain joins TRBV19 and TRBJ2-2; 11 nucleotides line up with TRBD2. This CDR3 contains 13 residues. From germline, CDR1 is LNHDA and CDR2 SQIVND (reference sequence). In nucleotides, the CDR3 is TGTGCCGGTAGCGGGAGGGCGGCCGGGGAGCTGTTTTTT. This translates into CAGSGRAAGELFF.

The rearrangement joins TRBV13 to TRBJ1-2, with D unresolved. CDR1 is PRHDT, CDR2 FYEKMQ, per germline (reference sequence). The CDR3 contains 13 residues. Trimming removed 7 bases from V and 7 bases from J, with 16 bases in between. CDR3 protein: CASTRGSSGGYTF. The CDR3 DNA sequence: TGTGCCAGCACCCGAGGGAGTAGCGGTGGCTACACCTTC.

The J gene is TRBJ2-2, the V gene TRBV7-9; 8 bases align to TRBD1. This CDR3 has 14 residues. Germline V lookup: CDR1 SEHNR, CDR2 FQNEAQ (reference sequence). Unmatched junction bases numbered 6, after V lost 5 bases and J lost 7 bases. The CDR3: CASSQSGGRGELFF. The CDR3 bases are TGTGCCAGCAGCCAATCAGGGGGCCGCGGGGAGCTGTTTTTT.

V is TRBV12-3 or TRBV12-4 and J is TRBJ2-1; weak D call: TRBD1 (5 bases). V was cut by 6 bases and J by 4 bases, with 10 bases left in between. CDR3 length: 13 residues. CDR3 amino acids: CASSRQPYNEQFF. In DNA, the CDR3 is TGTGCCAGCAGCCGACAGCCTTACAATGAGCAGTTCTTC.

This chain uses TRBV11-3 with TRBJ2-6, with unresolved D. CDR1 is SGHNT and CDR2 is YENEEA in the germline V gene. The CDR3 loop spans 14 amino acids. The V and J ends lost 2 bases and 2 bases respectively, with 4 bases between them. The CDR3, as DNA: TGTGCCAGCAGCTTAATAGCTGGGGCCAACGTCCTGACTTTC. Encoded protein: CASSLIAGANVLTF.

V usage is TRBV27 and J usage is TRBJ1-2, with 7 bases matching TRBD1. The CDR3 totals 14 residues. Germline values: CDR1 MNHEY, CDR2 SMNVEV (reference sequence). The J segment lost 0 bases and the V segment lost 4 bases, leaving 2 bases of the junction unmatched. The CDR3 reads CASSSTGANYGYTF. The CDR3 nucleotides read TGTGCCAGCAGTTCCACAGGGGCTAACTATGGCTACACCTTC.

This clone has only a few counts. CDR3 coding DNA: TGTGCCTGGAGTACCGGGACAGCCATTAACACTGAAGCTTTCTTT. This translates into CAWSTGTAINTEAFF. The V gene is TRBV30, the J gene TRBJ1-1, with TRBD1 matching over 7 bases. The J segment lost 2 bases and the V segment lost 2 bases, leaving 8 bases of the junction unmatched. The CDR3 runs 15 residues. Germline loops: CDR1 GTSNPN, CDR2 SVGIG (reference sequence). Combining the CDR3 with reference TRBV30 and TRBJ1-1 gives the whole variable domain SQTIHQWPATLVQPVGSPLSLECTVEGTSNPNLYWYRQAAGRGLQLLFYSVGIGQISSEVPQNLSASRPQDRQFILSSKKLLLSDSGFYLCAWSTGTAINTEAFFGQGTRLTVV.

The count of this clone is one. This rearrangement joins TRBV23-1 to TRBJ2-7; unclear D gene. TRBV23-1 is annotated as an ORF whose role is uncertain. The CDR3 contains 13 residues. V was clipped by 7 bases and J by 2 bases, with 12 bases between them. The CDR3 loop reads CASNPAGPYEQYV. CDR3 bases: TGCGCCAGCAACCCCGCAGGCCCCTACGAGCAGTACGTC.

The rearrangement links TRBV5-6 to TRBJ1-1; maybe TRBD1 (6 bases). Germline V lookup: CDR1 SGHDT, CDR2 YYEEEE. The germline V and J ends were trimmed by 3 bases and 6 bases, with 21 bases remaining between them. The CDR3 covers 16 residues. CDR3 protein: CASSSFGGRGTPEAFF. The CDR3, as DNA: TGTGCCAGCAGCTCCTTCGGGGGGCGCGGTACCCCTGAAGCTTTCTTT.

V is TRBV6-7 and J is TRBJ2-7; TRBD2 might be the D (5 bases). TRBV6-7 is flagged as an ORF with uncertain function. V gave up 10 bases and J gave up 4 bases, with 29 bases separating them. The CDR3 is 17 amino acids. In DNA, the CDR3 is TGTGCCACCCCGGAACTAATGCAGCGGACGGCTCCATACGAGCAGTACGTC. Translated, it gives CATPELMQRTAPYEQYV.

The chain carries TRBV4-3 and TRBJ1-1; possibly TRBD1 for D (6 bases). This CDR3 has 19 residues. Germline values: CDR1 LGHNA, CDR2 YSLEER. V lost 1 base to trimming and J lost 3 bases, with 24 bases between them. This CDR3 reads CASSQGGPPYGLADTEAFF. CDR3 sequence (DNA): TGCGCCAGCAGCCAAGGGGGGCCCCCCTACGGCTTGGCTGACACTGAAGCTTTCTTT.

The chain combines TRBV10-3 with TRBJ2-1; 8 nucleotides line up with TRBD2. CDR1 and CDR2 (germline): ENHRY, SYGVKD. This CDR3 comprises 15 residues. Trimming cost V 2 bases and J 9 bases; bases outside gene matches: 9. The CDR3 protein is CAISEPGLGGGEQFF. CDR3 nucleotides: TGTGCCATCAGTGAGCCGGGACTAGGTGGGGGTGAGCAGTTCTTC.

This chain links TRBV5-4 with TRBJ2-5; D is undetermined. CDR1 and CDR2 from the germline V gene are SGHNT and YYREEE (reference sequence). Trimming left V 1 base short and J 6 bases short, with 4 bases between. This CDR3 region has 11 residues. The CDR3 loop is CASSLSQTQYF. The DNA of the CDR3 is TGTGCCAGCAGCTTGAGCCAGACCCAGTACTTC.

The rearrangement uses TRBV10-2 and TRBJ2-1; the match to TRBD2 covers 8 bases. The germline gives CDR1 WSHSY, CDR2 SAAADI. The CDR3 extends over 15 amino acids. Trimming removed 8 bases from V and 9 bases from J; junction bases left unmatched: 15. CDR3 nucleotides: TGCGCCAGCTTGGTAGCGGGACTCCCCAGGGGTGAGCAGTTCTTC. Encoded protein: CASLVAGLPRGEQFF.

V usage is TRBV2 and J usage is TRBJ2-2; TRBD2 is a possible D gene (5 bases). Germline V lookup: CDR1 SNHLY, CDR2 FYNNEI. The CDR3 is made up of 14 amino acids. V gave up 6 bases and J gave up 4 bases, with 12 bases separating them. DNA for the CDR3: TGTGCCAGCAGCGGACCCCGGGGCACCGGGGAGCTGTTTTTT. Protein sequence: CASSGPRGTGELFF.